A selection of T cell receptor beta chains follows, all from one sample in a study of cytomegalovirus exposure and HLA in healthy donors. The method was immunoSEQ multiplex PCR; TCRdb's version includes in-frame clones alone and lacks a portion of them. The data contain almost 95,000 clones, just under 70% of them seen just once; the ten biggest clones take up 2.7%. The specimen was PBMCs. These receptors originate from a man aged 50-59 years in good health and CMV-seronegative. Each CDR3 is given with its conserved first and last residue. A D gene is named only where the DNA matches it firmly. A clone size is listed for some rows: how often the clone was seen (once, few, many), or a class if it is expanded.

abundance	d_gene	v_gene	j_gene	CDR3aa	CDR3nt
few	TRBD1	TRBV5-4	TRBJ2-1	CASSPTGTGGIDEQFF	TGTGCCAGCAGCCCAACCGGGACAGGGGGAATCGATGAGCAGTTCTTC
NA	TRBD1	TRBV10-3	TRBJ2-6	CASRDRVAGANVLTF	TGTGCCTCCCGGGACAGGGTTGCGGGGGCCAACGTCCTGACTTTC
NA	NA	TRBV6-5	TRBJ1-4	CVSKALSGGNEKLFF	TGTGTCAGCAAGGCCCTAAGCGGGGGTAATGAAAAACTGTTTTTT
few	TRBD2	TRBV5-1	TRBJ2-1	CASSLGLAGGGYNEQFF	TGCGCCAGCAGCTTGGGGCTAGCGGGGGGGGGCTACAATGAGCAGTTCTTC
NA	TRBD2	TRBV19	TRBJ2-7	CASSIGSPSGGYEQYF	TGTGCCAGTAGTATAGGTTCGCCTAGCGGGGGATACGAGCAGTACTTC
NA	NA	TRBV4-2	TRBJ2-6	CASSYQYSGANVLTF	TGTGCCAGCAGCTACCAGTATTCTGGGGCCAACGTCCTGACTTTC
once	NA	TRBV7-9	TRBJ2-1	CASSLGTSYNEQFF	TGTGCCAGCAGCTTGGGGACTTCCTACAATGAGCAGTTCTTC
NA	TRBD2	TRBV6-5	TRBJ2-5	CASSYALAETQYF	TGTGCCAGCAGTTACGCACTAGCGGAGACCCAGTACTTC
NA	NA	TRBV6-6	TRBJ1-5	CASTQGNRVRQPQHF	TGTGCCAGCACCCAGGGGAACAGGGTCAGGCAGCCCCAGCATTTT
NA	TRBD2	TRBV4-1	TRBJ2-2	CASSQETSSGAGELFF	TGCGCCAGCAGCCAAGAGACCTCTAGCGGAGCGGGGGAGCTGTTTTTT
NA	NA	TRBV12-5	TRBJ2-2	CASGFAPGTGELFF	TGTGCTAGTGGTTTCGCCCCAGGCACCGGGGAGCTGTTTTTT
few	NA	TRBV9	TRBJ1-3	CASTPGSSGNTIYF	TGTGCCAGCACCCCCGGGAGCTCTGGAAACACCATATATTTT
NA	NA	TRBV20-1	TRBJ2-3	CSAVYTDTQYF	TGCAGTGCCGTATACACAGATACGCAGTATTTT
once	NA	TRBV29-1	TRBJ1-1	CSVEDWVTGDMNTEAFF	TGCAGCGTTGAAGATTGGGTGACAGGCGATATGAACACTGAAGCTTTCTTT
NA	TRBD1	TRBV9	TRBJ1-1	CASSVGTGGLSAEAFF	TGTGCCAGCAGCGTAGGGACAGGGGGCCTAAGCGCTGAAGCTTTCTTT
once	NA	TRBV4-1	TRBJ2-1	CASSQEAAGTYNEQFF	TGCGCCAGCAGCCAAGAGGCAGCCGGGACTTACAATGAGCAGTTCTTC
NA	NA	TRBV9	TRBJ1-1	CASSVGQHRMNTEAFF	TGTGCCAGCAGCGTAGGACAGCACAGAATGAACACTGAAGCTTTCTTT
NA	TRBD1	TRBV9	TRBJ2-3	CASSRLGQGPDTQYF	TGTGCCAGCAGCAGACTGGGACAGGGCCCAGATACGCAGTATTTT
NA	TRBD2	TRBV2	TRBJ2-5	CASSEGRGTQETQYF	TGTGCCAGCAGTGAAGGGCGGGGGACCCAAGAGACCCAGTACTTC
NA	TRBD2	TRBV6-4	TRBJ2-1	CASSERPRLAGGYSYNEQFF	TGTGCCAGCAGTGAACGTCCCCGACTAGCGGGGGGCTACTCCTACAATGAGCAGTTCTTC
NA	NA	TRBV7-7	TRBJ2-5	CASSFPGQETQYF	TGTGCTAGCAGCTTCCCAGGGCAAGAGACCCAGTACTTC
NA	TRBD1	TRBV7-9	TRBJ2-4	CASSTPRGQTKNIQYF	TGTGCCAGCAGCACCCCCAGGGGGCAGACCAAAAACATTCAGTACTTC
once	NA	TRBV4-1	TRBJ2-7	CASSQAPGAGSYEQYF	TGCGCCAGCAGCCAAGCTCCAGGTGCGGGGTCCTACGAGCAGTACTTC
NA	TRBD1	TRBV7-2	TRBJ1-1	CASSRGQGGFGNTEAFF	TGTGCCAGCAGCCGGGGACAGGGGGGATTTGGGAACACTGAAGCTTTCTTT
NA	TRBD1	TRBV4-1	TRBJ1-5	CASSQTGSNQPQHF	TGCGCCAGCAGCCAGACAGGGAGCAATCAGCCCCAGCATTTT